A single T cell receptor beta chain is shown here with its context. Antigen specificity is unknown. Systemic immunosuppression or autoimmune disease history was grounds to exclude patients. Drawing of blood for sampling happened at baseline, at cycle 4 day 1, and at cycle 7 day 1. Clones were read by immunoSEQ multiplex PCR, and TCRdb kept only the in-frame ones, dropping some. The sample holds around 65,000 clones; under 95% are singletons and the top ten take over 9.5%. This sample was included in a study of OX40 agonist ivuxolimab in advanced cancers. Across the whole study: The patients received ivuxolimab by intravenous route every 2 weeks at 0.01 to 10 mg/kg.

Findings and limits, study-wide: The antigen specificity of the peripheral T cells (those that were expanded) was not determined.

Germline V gene sequence: CDR1 SGHAT, CDR2 FQDESV (reference sequence). The CDR3 contains 15 residues. V shed 5 bases and J shed 7 bases, with 20 bases lying between them. The V gene is TRBV11-1, the J gene TRBJ1-1; D remains unclear. This TCR derives from an adult with an advanced solid tumor such as melanoma, head and neck, liver or kidney cancer. This sample comprised CD4+ or CD8+ T cells sorted from blood, obtained in a trial of the OX40 agonist ivuxolimab. The chain's CDR3 is CASSLTNSYWVEAFF. CDR3 nucleotides: TGTGCCAGCAGCCTAACCAACAGCTATTGGGTTGAAGCTTTCTTT.